This T cell receptor (beta chain) was identified during a study of T-cell reconstitution after alpha-beta-depleted transplantation in children. Study results and caveats: The main origin of T-cell counts and diversity one year after transplant was newly produced T cells. After transplant, at about two months, alpha-beta T cells were reportedly derived from several hundred expanded graft clones.

After removal of 5 bases from V and 12 bases from J, the junction contained 13 bases not matched to a gene. CDR1 is SGHTA, CDR2 FQGNSA, per germline. This CDR3 spans 14 amino acids. Unique molecular identifiers were incorporated when the TCRbeta library was constructed. TCRdb re-derived calls from the PCR reads in MiXCR, one entry per CDR3 protein. The table includes approximately 230,000 distinct CDR3 sequences, 20% to 30% detected once. In the case of this clonotype: Antigen specificity is unknown.

The TCR comes from a girl aged 2-15 years with Fanconi anemia, due to receive a stem cell transplant. The chain employs TRBV7-2 and TRBJ2-1, with TRBD1 identical over 7 bases. Here the sequenced sample was PBMCs, taken before TCRalphabeta/CD19-depleted stem cell transplant. CDR3 protein: CASSLTRQGMGQFF. The CDR3 DNA reads TGTGCCAGCAGCCTTACGCGACAGGGTATGGGGCAGTTCTTC.